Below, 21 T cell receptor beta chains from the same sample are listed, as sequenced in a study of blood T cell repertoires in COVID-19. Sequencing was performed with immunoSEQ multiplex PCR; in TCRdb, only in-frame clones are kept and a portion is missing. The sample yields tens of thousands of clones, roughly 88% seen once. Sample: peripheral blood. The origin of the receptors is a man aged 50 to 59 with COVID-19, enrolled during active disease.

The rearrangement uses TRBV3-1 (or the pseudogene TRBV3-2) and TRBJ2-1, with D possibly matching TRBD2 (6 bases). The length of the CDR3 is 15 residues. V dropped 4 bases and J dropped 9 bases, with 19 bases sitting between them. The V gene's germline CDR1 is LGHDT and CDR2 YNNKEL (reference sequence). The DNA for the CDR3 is TGTGCCAGCAGCCTCGCCGGGGGATCCCTTGGTGAGCAGTTCTTC. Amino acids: CASSLAGGSLGEQFF.

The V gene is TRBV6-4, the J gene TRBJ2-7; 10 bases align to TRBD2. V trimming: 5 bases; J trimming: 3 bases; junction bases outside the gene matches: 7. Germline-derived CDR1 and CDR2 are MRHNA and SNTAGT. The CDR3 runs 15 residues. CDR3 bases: TGTGCCAGCAGTTATCTAGCGGGAGAAGGCTACGAGCAGTACTTC. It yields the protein CASSYLAGEGYEQYF.

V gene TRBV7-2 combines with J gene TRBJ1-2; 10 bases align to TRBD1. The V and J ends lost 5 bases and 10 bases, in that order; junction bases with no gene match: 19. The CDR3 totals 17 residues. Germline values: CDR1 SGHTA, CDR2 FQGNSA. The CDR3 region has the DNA TGTGCCAGCAGCATAAGGACAGGGGGGAGGCTATCTGGTGACTACACCTTC. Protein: CASSIRTGGRLSGDYTF.

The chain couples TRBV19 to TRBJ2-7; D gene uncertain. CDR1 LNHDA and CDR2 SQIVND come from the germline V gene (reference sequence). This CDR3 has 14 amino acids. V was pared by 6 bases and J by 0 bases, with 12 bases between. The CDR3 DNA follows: TGTGCCAGTAGCCAGTCCCCTGACTCCTACGAGCAGTACTTC. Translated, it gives CASSQSPDSYEQYF.

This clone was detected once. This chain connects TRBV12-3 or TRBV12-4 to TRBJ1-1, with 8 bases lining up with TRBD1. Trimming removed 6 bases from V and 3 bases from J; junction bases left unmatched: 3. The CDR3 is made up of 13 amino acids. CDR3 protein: CASSPTGDTEAFF. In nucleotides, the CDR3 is TGTGCCAGCAGCCCGACAGGGGACACTGAAGCTTTCTTT.

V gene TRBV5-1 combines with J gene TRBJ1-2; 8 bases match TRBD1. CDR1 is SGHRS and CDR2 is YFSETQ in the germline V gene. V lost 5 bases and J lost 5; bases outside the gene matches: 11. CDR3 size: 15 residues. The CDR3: CASRRDGQGRYGYTF. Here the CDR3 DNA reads TGCGCCAGCAGAAGGGACGGACAGGGCAGGTATGGCTACACCTTC.

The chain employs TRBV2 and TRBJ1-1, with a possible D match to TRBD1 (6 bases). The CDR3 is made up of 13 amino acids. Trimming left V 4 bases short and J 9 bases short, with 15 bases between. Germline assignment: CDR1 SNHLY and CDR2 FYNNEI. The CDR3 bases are TGTGCCAGCAGTGGGAACAGGGCGGACCAAGCTTTCTTT. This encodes CASSGNRADQAFF. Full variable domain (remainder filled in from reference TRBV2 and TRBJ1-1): EPEVTQTPSHQVTQMGQEVILRCVPISNHLYFYWYRQILGQKVEFLVSFYNNEISEKSEIFDDQFSVERPDGSNFTLKIRSTKLEDSAMYFCASSGNRADQAFFGQGTRLTVV.

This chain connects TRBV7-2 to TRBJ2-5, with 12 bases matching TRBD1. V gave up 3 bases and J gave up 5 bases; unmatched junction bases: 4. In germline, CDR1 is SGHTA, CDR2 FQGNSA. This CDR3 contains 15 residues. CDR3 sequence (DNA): TGTGCCAGCAGCTTCGGGACAGGGGGCTGGGAGACCCAGTACTTC. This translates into CASSFGTGGWETQYF.

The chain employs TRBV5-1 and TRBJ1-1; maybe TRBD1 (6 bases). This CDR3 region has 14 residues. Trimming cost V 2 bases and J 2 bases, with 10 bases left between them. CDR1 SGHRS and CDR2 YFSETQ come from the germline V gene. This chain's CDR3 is CASSLLQGNTEAFF. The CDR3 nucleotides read TGCGCCAGCAGCTTACTACAGGGCAACACTGAAGCTTTCTTT.

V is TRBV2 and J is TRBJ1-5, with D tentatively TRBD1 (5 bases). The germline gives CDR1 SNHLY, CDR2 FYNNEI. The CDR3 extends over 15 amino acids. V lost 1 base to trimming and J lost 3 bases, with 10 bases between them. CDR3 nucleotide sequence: TGTGCCAGCAGTGAAGAGGGGCAGGCCAATCAGCCCCAGCATTTT. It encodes CASSEEGQANQPQHF.

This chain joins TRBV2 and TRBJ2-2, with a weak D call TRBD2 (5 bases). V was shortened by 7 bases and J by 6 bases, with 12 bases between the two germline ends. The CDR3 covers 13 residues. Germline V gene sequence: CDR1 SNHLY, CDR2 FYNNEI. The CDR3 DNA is TGTGCCAGCACAAGGACTTCTCCCGGGGAGCTGTTTTTT. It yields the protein CASTRTSPGELFF. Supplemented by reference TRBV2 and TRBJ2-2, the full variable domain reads EPEVTQTPSHQVTQMGQEVILRCVPISNHLYFYWYRQILGQKVEFLVSFYNNEISEKSEIFDDQFSVERPDGSNFTLKIRSTKLEDSAMYFCASTRTSPGELFFGEGSRLTVL.

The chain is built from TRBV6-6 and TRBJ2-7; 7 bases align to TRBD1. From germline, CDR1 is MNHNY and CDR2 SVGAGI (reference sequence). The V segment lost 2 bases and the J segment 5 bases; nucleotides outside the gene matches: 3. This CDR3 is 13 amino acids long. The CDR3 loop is CASSYGDSHEQYF. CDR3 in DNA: TGTGCCAGCAGTTACGGGGACAGCCACGAGCAGTACTTC.

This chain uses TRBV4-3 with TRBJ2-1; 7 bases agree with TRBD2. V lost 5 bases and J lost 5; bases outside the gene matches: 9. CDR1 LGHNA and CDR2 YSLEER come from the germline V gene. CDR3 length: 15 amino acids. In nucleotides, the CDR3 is TGCGCCAGCAGCTCCGGGACTACCCTCGACAATGAGCAGTTCTTC. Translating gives CASSSGTTLDNEQFF.

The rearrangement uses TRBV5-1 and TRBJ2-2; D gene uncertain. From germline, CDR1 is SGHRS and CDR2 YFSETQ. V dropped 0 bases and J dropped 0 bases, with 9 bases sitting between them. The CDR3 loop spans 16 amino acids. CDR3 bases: TGCGCCAGCAGCTTGGCCGAACAAACGAACACCGGGGAGCTGTTTTTT. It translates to CASSLAEQTNTGELFF. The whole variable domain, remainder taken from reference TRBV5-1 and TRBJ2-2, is KAGVTQTPRYLIKTRGQQVTLSCSPISGHRSVSWYQQTPGQGLQFLFEYFSETQRNKGNFPGRFSGRQFSNSRSEMNVSTLELGDSALYLCASSLAEQTNTGELFFGEGSRLTVL.

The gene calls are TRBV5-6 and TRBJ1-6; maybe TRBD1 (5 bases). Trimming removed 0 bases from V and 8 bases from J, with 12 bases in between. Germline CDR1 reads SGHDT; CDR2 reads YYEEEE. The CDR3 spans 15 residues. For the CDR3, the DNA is TGTGCCAGCAGCTTGGAACAGGAGTCGGATTCACCCCTCCACTTT. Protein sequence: CASSLEQESDSPLHF.

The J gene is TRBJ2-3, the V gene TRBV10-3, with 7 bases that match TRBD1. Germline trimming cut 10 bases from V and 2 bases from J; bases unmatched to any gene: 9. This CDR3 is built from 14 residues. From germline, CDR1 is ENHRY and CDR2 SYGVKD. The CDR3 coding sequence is TGTGCCACAAAGGGGGCTAGGGTCACAGATACGCAGTATTTT. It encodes CATKGARVTDTQYF.

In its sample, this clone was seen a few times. The CDR3 nucleotides read TGTGCCAGCAGCTTGGACTTAGCGGGAGGGCCTGGCGAGCAGTACTTC. Translated: CASSLDLAGGPGEQYF. The chain uses TRBV11-2 and TRBJ2-7, with TRBD2 matching over 11 bases. Trimming at V came to 3 bases and at J to 6 bases, leaving 10 bases not matched to a gene. Germline loops: CDR1 SGHAT, CDR2 FQNNGV. This CDR3 contains 16 residues.

Written as DNA, the CDR3 is TGTGCCAGCAGCCACGGCCGGGGATATGGAAACACCATATATTTT. Residues: CASSHGRGYGNTIYF. The rearrangement joins TRBV14 to TRBJ1-3, with D unresolved. Germline loops: CDR1 SGHDN, CDR2 FVKESK. Trimming stripped 3 bases from V and 3 bases from J, with 12 bases between. This CDR3 has 15 residues.

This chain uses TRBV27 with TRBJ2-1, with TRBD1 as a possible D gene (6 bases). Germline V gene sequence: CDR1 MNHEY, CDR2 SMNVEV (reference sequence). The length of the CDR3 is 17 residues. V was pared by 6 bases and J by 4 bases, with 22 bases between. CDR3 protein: CASSRDGTGFRYNEQFF. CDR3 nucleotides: TGTGCCAGCAGCCGAGACGGCACAGGGTTTCGGTACAATGAGCAGTTCTTC.

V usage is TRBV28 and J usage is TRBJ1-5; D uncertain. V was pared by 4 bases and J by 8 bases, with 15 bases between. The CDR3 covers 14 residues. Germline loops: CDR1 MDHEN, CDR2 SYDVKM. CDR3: CASSSDTPMKPQHF. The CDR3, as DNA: TGTGCCAGCAGTTCAGACACCCCTATGAAGCCCCAGCATTTT. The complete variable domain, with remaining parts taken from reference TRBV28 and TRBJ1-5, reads DVKVTQSSRYLVKRTGEKVFLECVQDMDHENMFWYRQDPGLGLRLIYFSYDVKMKEKGDIPEGYSVSREKKERFSLILESASTNQTSMYLCASSSDTPMKPQHFGDGTRLSIL.

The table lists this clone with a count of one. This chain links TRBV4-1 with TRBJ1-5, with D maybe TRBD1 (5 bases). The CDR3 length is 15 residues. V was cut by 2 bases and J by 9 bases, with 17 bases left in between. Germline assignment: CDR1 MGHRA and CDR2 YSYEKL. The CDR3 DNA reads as TGCGCCAGCAGCCAACCCCAGACAGCGGGTCGGCCCCAGCATTTT. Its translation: CASSQPQTAGRPQHF.